This entry concerns a single T cell receptor (beta chain). The source of the sample is a study of T cells in Graves' hyperthyroidism and ophthalmopathy. The source material, RNA transcripts, was used to amplify TCR beta CDR3 regions. An initial round of RT-PCR targeting the TCR CDR3 relied on the HTBI primer set. A single record per CDR3 protein comes from TCRdb applying MiXCR to the multiplex PCR reads. The table has some 500,000 distinct CDR3 sequences, 15% to 20% seen once. The CDR3 runs 16 residues. J lost 4 bases, V lost 1 base, and 6 bases had no gene match. Per germline, CDR1 MGHRA and CDR2 YSYEKL.

The clonotype comes from a woman aged 30 to 39 with Graves' ophthalmopathy. The V gene is TRBV4-1, the J gene TRBJ2-5, with 10 nucleotides matching TRBD1. The sequenced sample was blood. The CDR3 region is CASSQVGTGARETQYF. CDR3 bases: TGCGCCAGCAGCCAAGTTGGGACAGGGGCTCGAGAGACCCAGTACTTC.